The 2 T cell receptor beta chains below were found in one sample sequenced in a study of blood T cell repertoires in COVID-19. Here immunoSEQ multiplex PCR was the method, and the copy in TCRdb shows in-frame clones only, minus some. The sample yields a few hundred thousand clones, roughly 89% seen once. Sequencing was done on a sample of PBMCs or T cells enriched from blood (not recorded which). The source of these receptors is a woman in her twenties or thirties who had recovered from COVID-19.

The chain employs TRBV6-5 and TRBJ1-5; D is undetermined. This CDR3 is built from 15 residues. Trimming stripped 0 bases from V and 9 bases from J, with 15 bases between. Germline values: CDR1 MNHEY, CDR2 SVGAGI. CDR3 sequence (DNA): TGTGCCAGCAGTTACTCGGGTACTGAGGGTTGGCCCCAGCATTTT. Translated: CASSYSGTEGWPQHF.

The chain has TRBV24-1 and TRBJ2-5; unclear D gene. The CDR3 totals 16 residues. Germline V lookup: CDR1 KGHDR, CDR2 SFDVKD. The ends were cut back, 5 bases at V and 5 bases at J, with 20 bases in the middle. The CDR3 sequence: CATSAALLGLRETQYF. As DNA, the CDR3 is TGTGCCACCAGTGCGGCGCTCCTAGGCCTGCGGGAGACCCAGTACTTC.